This passage covers 13 T cell receptor beta chains from one sample sequenced in a study of blood T cell repertoires in COVID-19. Sequencing used immunoSEQ multiplex PCR; TCRdb keeps in-frame clones, though not all of them. The sample lists tens of thousands of clones; 87% were seen once. Sequencing was performed on peripheral blood. The receptors come from a man in his fifties or sixties with acute or convalescent COVID-19.

The chain carries TRBV9 and TRBJ2-7, with D perhaps TRBD2 (6 bases). V was trimmed by 0 bases and J by 1 base, leaving 11 bases between them. Germline CDR1 SGDLS, CDR2 YYNGEE. The CDR3 is 15 residues long. The CDR3 DNA follows: TGTGCCAGCAGCGTAGGACCGGGGGTTTCCTACGAGCAGTACTTC. Its protein is CASSVGPGVSYEQYF.

The chain joins TRBV19 to TRBJ2-3, with 7 bases matching TRBD2. The CDR3 is 15 residues long. The germline CDR1 and CDR2 sequences are LNHDA and SQIVND (reference sequence). Trimming took 3 bases from V and 4 from J; bases not matched to a gene: 7. CDR3 nucleotides: TGTGCCAGTAGTATTGGCCTAGCGGCGGCAGATACGCAGTATTTT. Residues: CASSIGLAAADTQYF. The full variable domain, its missing parts supplied by reference TRBV19 and TRBJ2-3, is DGGITQSPKYLFRKEGQNVTLSCEQNLNHDAMYWYRQDPGQGLRLIYYSQIVNDFQKGDIAEGYSVSREKKESFPLTVTSAQKNPTAFYLCASSIGLAAADTQYFGPGTRLTVL.

This chain links TRBV18 with TRBJ2-5; D remains unclear. Trimming left V 2 bases short and J 0 bases short, with 7 bases between. Looked up from germline, CDR1 is KGHSH and CDR2 is LQKENI. CDR3 length equals 14 residues. CDR3 region: CASSPTRDQETQYF. In DNA, the CDR3 is TGTGCCAGCTCACCAACACGGGACCAAGAGACCCAGTACTTC.

The rearrangement uses TRBV10-3 and TRBJ1-2; 7 bases are shared with TRBD1. V gave up 4 bases and J gave up 4 bases; unmatched junction bases: 9. This CDR3 is built from 15 residues. CDR1 is ENHRY, CDR2 SYGVKD, per germline. CDR3 DNA: TGTGCCATCAGTGCATCTACAGGGGCGCTCTATGGCTACACCTTC. Encoded protein: CAISASTGALYGYTF.

This clone was seen once. J is TRBJ1-2 and V is TRBV5-6, with a possible D match to TRBD1 (6 bases). Trimming shortened V by 2 bases and J by 7 bases, and 12 bases separated the two germline ends. The CDR3 extends over 13 amino acids. CDR1 SGHDT and CDR2 YYEEEE come from the germline V gene. The CDR3 region is CASSFRPGVGYTF. The CDR3 nucleotides are TGTGCCAGCAGCTTTAGGCCAGGGGTTGGCTACACCTTC.

The V gene is TRBV5-4, the J gene TRBJ2-5; 9 bases map to TRBD2. The V gene's germline CDR1 is SGHNT and CDR2 YYREEE (reference sequence). CDR3 length: 14 amino acids. V dropped 7 bases and J dropped 1; count of bases not matched to a gene: 5. In DNA form, the CDR3 reads TGTGCCAGCTCCCTAGCGGGGTTCCAAGAGACCCAGTACTTC. It is translated as CASSLAGFQETQYF.

This chain uses TRBV19 with TRBJ1-2; 10 bases are shared with TRBD1. Losses at the gene ends were 5 bases for V and 5 bases for J; bases not matched to a gene: 8. This CDR3 is 15 amino acids long. Germline values: CDR1 LNHDA, CDR2 SQIVND (reference sequence). CDR3 in DNA: TGTGCCAGTAGTGCCCAGGGACAGGGGAAATATGGCTACACCTTC. This sequence encodes CASSAQGQGKYGYTF.

In its sample, this clone was seen once. V is TRBV7-6 and J is TRBJ2-3; 8 positions match TRBD2. The CDR3 length is 19 residues. After removal of 1 base from V and 4 bases from J, the junction contained 16 bases not matched to a gene. Germline assignment: CDR1 SGHVS and CDR2 FNYEAQ. In DNA form, the CDR3 reads TGTGCCAGCAGCTTAGAACCATCCCTCGGGGGGGCGTTTTCAGATACGCAGTATTTT. Residues: CASSLEPSLGGAFSDTQYF.

V and J are TRBV19 and TRBJ2-2; TRBD2 aligns across 7 bases. Germline loops: CDR1 LNHDA, CDR2 SQIVND (reference sequence). The V and J ends lost 4 bases and 4 bases, in that order; junction bases with no gene match: 3. This CDR3 contains 14 residues. CDR3 sequence (DNA): TGTGCCAGTAGTAGCGGGGGAACCACCGGGGAGCTGTTTTTT. This codes for CASSSGGTTGELFF. Variable domain in full (rest from reference TRBV19 and TRBJ2-2): DGGITQSPKYLFRKEGQNVTLSCEQNLNHDAMYWYRQDPGQGLRLIYYSQIVNDFQKGDIAEGYSVSREKKESFPLTVTSAQKNPTAFYLCASSSGGTTGELFFGEGSRLTVL.

This chain connects TRBV14 to TRBJ1-6; D is undetermined. This CDR3 is built from 12 residues. V gave up 5 bases and J gave up 9 bases, with 8 bases separating them. Germline V gene sequence: CDR1 SGHDN, CDR2 FVKESK. In DNA form, the CDR3 reads TGTGCCAGCAGCTACCGGGGTTCACCCCTCCACTTT. Amino acid sequence: CASSYRGSPLHF. Together with reference TRBV14 and TRBJ1-6, the CDR3 gives the full variable domain: EAGVTQFPSHSVIEKGQTVTLRCDPISGHDNLYWYRRVMGKEIKFLLHFVKESKQDESGMPNNRFLAERTGGTYSTLKVQPAELEDSGVYFCASSYRGSPLHFGNGTRLTVT.

This sequence joins TRBV29-1 and TRBJ1-4; D is ambiguous. Trimming took off 0 bases at V and 15 bases at J, with 14 bases between the two ends. The CDR3 covers 12 residues. Germline loops: CDR1 SQVTM, CDR2 ANQGSEA. The CDR3 loop is CSVEDAGAGMFF. CDR3 DNA: TGCAGCGTTGAAGATGCGGGAGCGGGGATGTTTTTT.

This clone was seen a single time. V is TRBV2 and J is TRBJ2-1, with a weak D call TRBD2 (6 bases). Trimming took 6 bases from V and 2 from J, leaving 14 bases between them. CDR1 and CDR2 (germline): SNHLY, FYNNEI. CDR3 size: 15 residues. Written as DNA, the CDR3 is TGTGCCAGCAGGTACTGGGACTCCCCCTACAATGAGCAGTTCTTC. This codes for CASRYWDSPYNEQFF.

J is TRBJ1-4 and V is TRBV6-2 or TRBV6-3; unclear D gene. The V and J ends lost 2 bases and 7 bases respectively, with 17 bases between them. The CDR3 has 16 amino acids. Germline-derived CDR1 and CDR2 are MNHEY and SVGEGT. CDR3 protein: CASSYPRQLRVEKLFF. The CDR3 nucleotides read TGTGCCAGCAGTTACCCCCGACAACTCCGCGTTGAAAAACTGTTTTTT.